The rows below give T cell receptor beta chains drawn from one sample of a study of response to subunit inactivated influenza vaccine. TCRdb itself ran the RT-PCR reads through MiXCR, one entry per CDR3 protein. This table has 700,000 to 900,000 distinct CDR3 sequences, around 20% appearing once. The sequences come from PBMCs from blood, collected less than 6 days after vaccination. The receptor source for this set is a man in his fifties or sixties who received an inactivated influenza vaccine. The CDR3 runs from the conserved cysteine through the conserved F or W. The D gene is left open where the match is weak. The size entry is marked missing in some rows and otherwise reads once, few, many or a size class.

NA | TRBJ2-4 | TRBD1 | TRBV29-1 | TGCAGCGTTGGGGACAGAGCCAAAAACATTCAGTACTTC | CSVGDRAKNIQYF
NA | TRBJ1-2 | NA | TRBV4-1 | TGCGCCAGCAGCCAAGAGGGTGGGACTAACTATGGCTACACCTTC | CASSQEGGTNYGYTF
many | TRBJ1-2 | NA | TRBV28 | TGTGCCAGCAGTCCGACGGGGGCGCGAACGGTGGGATGGGGCTACACCTTC | CASSPTGARTVGWGYTF
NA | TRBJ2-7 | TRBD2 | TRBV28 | TGTGCCAGCGTAGCGGGGGAATCCTACGAGCAGTACTTC | CASVAGESYEQYF
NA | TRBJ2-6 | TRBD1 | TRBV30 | TGTGCCTGGAGTGCCGGGACAGGGGTGTCTGGGGCCAACGTCCTGACTTTC | CAWSAGTGVSGANVLTF
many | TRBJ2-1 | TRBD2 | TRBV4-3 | TGCGCCAGCAGCCAAGAACCTAGCGGGGCGTACAATGAGCAGTTCTTC | CASSQEPSGAYNEQFF
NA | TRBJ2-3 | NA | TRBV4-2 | TGTGCCAGCAGCCAAGTTCCGCGCACAGATACGCAGTATTTT | CASSQVPRTDTQYF
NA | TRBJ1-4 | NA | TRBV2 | TGTGCCAGCATCCCCTGGTCAAACGGGGAAAAACTGTTTTTT | CASIPWSNGEKLFF
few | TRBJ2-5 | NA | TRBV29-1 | TGCAGCGTTGCCCGGGGGGCGAATGGAGAGACCCAGTACTTC | CSVARGANGETQYF
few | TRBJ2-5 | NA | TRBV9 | TGTGCCAGCAGCCCCCAAGCCCCGGGGGAGTTCGAGACCCAGTACTTC | CASSPQAPGEFETQYF
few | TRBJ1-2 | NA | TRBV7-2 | TGTGCCAGCAGCTTAATTGGCAGGGGTTATGGCTACACCTTC | CASSLIGRGYGYTF
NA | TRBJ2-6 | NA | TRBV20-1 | TGCAGTGCTAGAGGTGCTTCTGGGGCCAACGTCCTGACTTTC | CSARGASGANVLTF
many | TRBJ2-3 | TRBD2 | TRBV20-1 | TGCAGTGCTTCCCCTACTAGCGGGAGTCCAGATACGCAGTATTTT | CSASPTSGSPDTQYF
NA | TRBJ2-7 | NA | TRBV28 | TGTGCCAGCAGTTTTTCCCGAGGGGGTGTCGGCGAGCAGTACTTC | CASSFSRGGVGEQYF
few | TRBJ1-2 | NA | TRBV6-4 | TGTGCCAGCAGTATGGCCATCGGCGGGAGCTACACCTTC | CASSMAIGGSYTF
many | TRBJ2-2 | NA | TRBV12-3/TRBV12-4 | TGTGCCAGCAGCCCCTTTGGTAACACCGGGGAGCTGTTTTTT | CASSPFGNTGELFF
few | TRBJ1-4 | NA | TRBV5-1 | TGCGCCAGCAGCTTGGGGAGAACTAATGAAAAACTGTTTTTT | CASSLGRTNEKLFF
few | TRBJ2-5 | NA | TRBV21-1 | TGTGCCAGCAGCTCTAGCGGGAGTGGGGTTCGAGAGACCCAGTACTTC | CASSSSGSGVRETQYF
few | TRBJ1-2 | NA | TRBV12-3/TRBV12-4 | TGTGCCAGCAGGGAGGGACACCTTAACTATGGCTACACCTTC | CASREGHLNYGYTF
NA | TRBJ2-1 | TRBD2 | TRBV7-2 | TGTGCCAGCAGCTTAATGGGACTAGCGGTATACAATGAGCAGTTCTTC | CASSLMGLAVYNEQFF
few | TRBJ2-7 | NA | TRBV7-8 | TGTGCCAGCAGCAGAGTCGAGGTGAGAAGATACGAGCAGTACTTC | CASSRVEVRRYEQYF
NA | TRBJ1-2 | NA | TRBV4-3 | TGCGCCAGCAGCCAAGATCTGACAATCTATGGCTACACCTTC | CASSQDLTIYGYTF
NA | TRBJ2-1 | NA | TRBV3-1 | TGTGCCAGCAGCTACCGGAGGGGATACAATGAGCAGTTCTTC | CASSYRRGYNEQFF
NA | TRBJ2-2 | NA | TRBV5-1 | TGCGCCAGCAGCCTCCAGCTAGCGTCCCTTGGCACCGGGGAGCTGTTTTTT | CASSLQLASLGTGELFF
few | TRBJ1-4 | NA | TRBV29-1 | TGCAGCGTTGTGCATCCCGCAACTAATGAAAAACTGTTTTTT | CSVVHPATNEKLFF
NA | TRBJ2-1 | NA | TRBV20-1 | TGCAGTGCTAGCGGAACAGATCGGTTGGGGTTTTACAATGAGCAGTTCTTC | CSASGTDRLGFYNEQFF
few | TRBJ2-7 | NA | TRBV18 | TGTGCCAGCTCACCATCGTCCCGGAACCAATTTCACGAGCAGTACTTC | CASSPSSRNQFHEQYF
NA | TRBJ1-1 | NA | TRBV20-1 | TGCAGTGCCAGGTCGCAGGGGAGGGTAATGAACACTGAAGCTTTCTTT | CSARSQGRVMNTEAFF
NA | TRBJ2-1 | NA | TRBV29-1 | TGCAGCGTTGAAGATCGGGTAAGGAGCCCCAACAATGAGCAGTTCTTC | CSVEDRVRSPNNEQFF
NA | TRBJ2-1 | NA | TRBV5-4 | TGTGCCAGCAGCTTAGACGGGACTCTCCAGTTCTTC | CASSLDGTLQFF
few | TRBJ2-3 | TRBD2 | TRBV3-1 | TGTGCCAGCAGCCAGCGGGAGCTCCCAGATACGCAGTATTTT | CASSQRELPDTQYF
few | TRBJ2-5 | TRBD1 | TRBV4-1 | TGCGCCAGCAGCTCCCCTCGTTGGGACAGGGAAGTGGCGGGAGTTGGGCGAAGGCAAGAGACCCAGTACTTC | CASSSPRWDREVAGVGRRQETQYF
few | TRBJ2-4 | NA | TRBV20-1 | TGCAGTGCTAGTTCCGGGGCCAAAAACATTCAGTACTTC | CSASSGAKNIQYF
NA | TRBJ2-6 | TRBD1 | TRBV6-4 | TGTGCCAGCAGTCGACGACAGGGCCTCCTCGCCTCTGGGGCCAACGTCCTGACTTTC | CASSRRQGLLASGANVLTF
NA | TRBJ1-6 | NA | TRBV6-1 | TGTGCCAGCAGTGTCTCGCGGGTTAGTCAATCACCCCTCCACTTT | CASSVSRVSQSPLHF
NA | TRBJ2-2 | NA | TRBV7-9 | TGTGCCAGCAGCCTCCCCGGCAGGTCGAACACCGGGGAGCTGTTTTTT | CASSLPGRSNTGELFF
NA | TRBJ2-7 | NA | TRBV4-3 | TGCGCCAGCAGCCAAGATGGGGACGGCGAGCAGTACTTC | CASSQDGDGEQYF
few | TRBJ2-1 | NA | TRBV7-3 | TGTGCCAGCAGCCCCGGTCGAGGGGCTGAGCAGTTCTTC | CASSPGRGAEQFF
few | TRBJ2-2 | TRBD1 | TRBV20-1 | TGCAGTGCTCGAGGGACAGGCTCGAACACCGGGGAGCTGTTTTTT | CSARGTGSNTGELFF
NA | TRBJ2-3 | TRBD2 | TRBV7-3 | TGTGCCAGCAGCTTACGGTTAGCGGGCAGAGATACGCAGTATTTT | CASSLRLAGRDTQYF
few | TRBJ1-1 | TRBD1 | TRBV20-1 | TGCAGTGCTAGTAGACAGGGGAAGGCTTTCTTT | CSASRQGKAFF
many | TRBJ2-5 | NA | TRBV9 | TGTGCCAGCAGCCCAAGATCCGGTGTTAGCGGAACGCAAGAGACCCAGTACTTC | CASSPRSGVSGTQETQYF
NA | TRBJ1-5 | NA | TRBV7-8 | TGTGCCAGCAGCGAACAGGGAAGGGTCAATCAGCCCCAGCATTTT | CASSEQGRVNQPQHF
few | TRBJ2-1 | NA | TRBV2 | TGTGCCAGCAGTGAGTTTTATGAGCAGTTCTTC | CASSEFYEQFF
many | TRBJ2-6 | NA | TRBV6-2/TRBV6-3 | TGTGCCAGCAGTCTTGACAGGTACTCTGGGGCCAACGTCCTGACTTTC | CASSLDRYSGANVLTF
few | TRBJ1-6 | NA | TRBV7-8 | TGTGCCAGCAGCTTAGGTACAGTCCCCTTCCTCCACTTT | CASSLGTVPFLHF
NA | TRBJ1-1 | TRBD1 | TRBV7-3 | TGTGCCAGCAGCCCACAGGGGGCGCGAAGCACTGAAGCTTTCTTT | CASSPQGARSTEAFF
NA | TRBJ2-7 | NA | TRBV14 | TGTGCCAGCAGCCAAGATCGGGTAGGAGAGCAGTACTTC | CASSQDRVGEQYF
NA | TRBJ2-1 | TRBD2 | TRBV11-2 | TGTGCCAGCAGCTCCCAAGCGGGACTAGCGGGATCTAGGTTAGGGCAGTTCTTC | CASSSQAGLAGSRLGQFF
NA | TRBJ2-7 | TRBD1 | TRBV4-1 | TGCGCCAGCAGCCCAGCCGGGACAGGAATTTACGAGCAGTACTTC | CASSPAGTGIYEQYF
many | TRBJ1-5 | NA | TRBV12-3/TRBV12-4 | TGTGCCAGTCGTCGGGATAGCAATCAGCCCCAGCATTTT | CASRRDSNQPQHF
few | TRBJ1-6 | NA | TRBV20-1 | TGCAGTGCTATTATGGGGAGCTCCTATAATTCACCCCTCCACTTT | CSAIMGSSYNSPLHF
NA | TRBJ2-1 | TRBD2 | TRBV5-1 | TGCGCCAGCAGCTTGCGGGCTAGCGGGGGGCCGGGTGAGCAGTTCTTC | CASSLRASGGPGEQFF
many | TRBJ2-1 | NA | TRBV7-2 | TGTGCCAGCAGCTCCCAGACAGGTCCCCCGCCGGATGAGCAGTTCTTC | CASSSQTGPPPDEQFF
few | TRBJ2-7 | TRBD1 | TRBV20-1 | TGCAGTGCTAGTGACCCTCCCGGGACAGGAACCTACGAGCAGTACTTC | CSASDPPGTGTYEQYF
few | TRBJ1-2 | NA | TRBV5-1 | TGCGCCAGCAGGATCAGGGTCGGCGAATATGGCTACACCTTC | CASRIRVGEYGYTF
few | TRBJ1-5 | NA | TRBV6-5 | TGTGCCAGCAGTTACTCGAACGGCTACAATCAGCCCCAGCATTTT | CASSYSNGYNQPQHF
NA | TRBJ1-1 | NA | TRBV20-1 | TGCAGTGTAGGAGGGTGGGGGACTGAAGCTTTCTTT | CSVGGWGTEAFF
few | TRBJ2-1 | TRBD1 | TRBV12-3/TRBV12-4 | TGTGCCAGCAGCCCGGGGACAGGAGCCCTCTACAATGAGCAGTTCTTC | CASSPGTGALYNEQFF